These 13 T cell receptor beta chains originate from one sample sequenced in a study of T cell responses to AZD1222 COVID-19 vaccine. Assay used: immunoSEQ multiplex PCR; TCRdb lists only in-frame clones, some missing. The profile shows roughly 150,000 clones, approximately 89% of them singletons. Sequenced material: peripheral blood, taken on day 0 of AZD1222 vaccination. Every receptor here comes from an adult in good health.

This clone has only one observation. This chain links TRBV18 with TRBJ2-2; D is unclear. This CDR3 has 16 residues. Deletions cut 0 bases from V and 1 base from J, with 9 bases between. The germline gives CDR1 KGHSH, CDR2 LQKENI. CDR3 residues: CASSPPGQLNTGELFF. The CDR3 DNA is TGTGCCAGCTCACCACCCGGCCAGCTGAACACCGGGGAGCTGTTTTTT.

The chain is built from TRBV14 and TRBJ2-7; 7 bases fit TRBD2. The ends lost 4 bases at V and 3 bases at J; junction bases unmatched: 9. This CDR3 has 15 residues. CDR1 SGHDN and CDR2 FVKESK come from the germline V gene. The CDR3 reads CASSREGKEHYEQYF. The CDR3 DNA reads TGTGCCAGCAGCCGGGAGGGGAAAGAACACTACGAGCAGTACTTC.

The rearrangement joins TRBV9 to TRBJ2-7, with D perhaps TRBD1 (5 bases). The CDR3 is made up of 14 amino acids. V lost 3 bases, J lost 5 bases, and 15 bases lay in between. Looked up from germline, CDR1 is SGDLS and CDR2 is YYNGEE. CDR3 loop: CASSGTGARDEQYF. The CDR3 coding sequence is TGTGCCAGCAGCGGCACTGGGGCAAGGGACGAGCAGTACTTC.

This chain joins TRBV29-1 and TRBJ2-7; D not resolved. Germline V lookup: CDR1 SQVTM, CDR2 ANQGSEA. V lost 1 base and J lost 2, with 9 bases in between. This CDR3 region has 13 residues. The chain's CDR3 is CSVEASSTYEQYF. CDR3 DNA sequence: TGCAGCGTTGAAGCGAGTTCCACCTACGAGCAGTACTTC.

V is TRBV15 and J is TRBJ1-4; D is possibly TRBD1 (5 bases). V was trimmed by 5 bases and J by 8 bases, leaving 21 bases between them. Germline CDR1 and CDR2: LNHNV and YYDKDF (reference sequence). The CDR3 sequence is 16 residues long. The CDR3 protein is CATSSKRGRESEKLFF. In DNA form, the CDR3 reads TGTGCCACCAGCTCCAAAAGGGGCAGGGAGTCGGAAAAACTGTTTTTT.

This clone has more than one count but fewer than ten. This chain joins TRBV2 and TRBJ2-5; D remains ambiguous. Germline V gives CDR1 SNHLY, CDR2 FYNNEI. V dropped 7 bases and J dropped 4 bases, with 13 bases sitting between them. The CDR3 length is 13 residues. The DNA for the CDR3 is TGTGCCAGCAATACCTATATTGGAGAGACCCAGTACTTC. Protein product: CASNTYIGETQYF.

CDR3 bases: TGTGCCAGCAGTTTAACCGGGGATGGCAATCAGCCCCAGCATTTT. Amino acid sequence: CASSLTGDGNQPQHF. The V call is TRBV27, the J call TRBJ1-5, with no clear D. The CDR3 contains 15 residues. Trimming pared 2 bases from V and 2 bases from J, leaving 10 bases between. Germline V CDR1 and CDR2: MNHEY, SMNVEV (reference sequence).

The rearrangement uses TRBV19 and TRBJ1-5; D gene unclear. The CDR3 is made up of 14 amino acids. CDR1 is LNHDA, CDR2 SQIVND, per germline (reference sequence). V lost 5 bases, J lost 3 bases, and 11 bases lay in between. The CDR3 DNA reads as TGTGCCAGTAGTTCAAGAATGATCAATCAGCCCCAGCATTTT. It translates to CASSSRMINQPQHF.

This clone was recorded only once. The chain recombines TRBV3-1 (or the pseudogene TRBV3-2) with TRBJ1-5; D gene uncertain. Germline values: CDR1 LGHDT, CDR2 YNNKEL (reference sequence). The CDR3 consists of 15 residues. Trimming stripped 1 base from V and 0 bases from J, with 7 bases between. DNA of the CDR3: TGTGCCAGCAGCCAAGGGAGATATAGCAATCAGCCCCAGCATTTT. This sequence encodes CASSQGRYSNQPQHF.

The chain uses TRBV24-1 and TRBJ1-2; the D gene is possibly TRBD1 (6 bases). V dropped 1 base and J dropped 1 base, with 9 bases sitting between them. The CDR3 contains 15 residues. CDR1 KGHDR and CDR2 SFDVKD come from the germline V gene. CDR3 sequence: CATSDLGGGNYGYTF. The DNA for the CDR3 is TGTGCCACCAGTGATTTAGGGGGGGGTAACTATGGCTACACCTTC.

The chain links TRBV28 to TRBJ1-2; D call uncertain. V was pared by 5 bases and J by 7 bases, with 17 bases between. Germline V gene data show CDR1 as MDHEN and CDR2 as SYDVKM. The CDR3 is 14 amino acids. DNA of the CDR3: TGTGCCAGCAGTGAAGGAGAGAGGCCGGGTGGCTACACCTTC. Encoded protein: CASSEGERPGGYTF.

This chain uses TRBV3-1 (or the pseudogene TRBV3-2) with TRBJ2-2, with 10 bases that match TRBD2. V shed 8 bases, J shed 6 bases, and the junction held 6 bases outside the gene matches. This CDR3 region has 14 residues. CDR1 is LGHDT, CDR2 YNNKEL, per germline (reference sequence). CDR3 bases: TGTGCCAGCCTTCTAGCGGGAGCCGCCGGGGAGCTGTTTTTT. Translating it yields CASLLAGAAGELFF.

The chain combines TRBV19 with TRBJ1-2; 7 bases agree with TRBD1. The junction had 16 bases not matched to a gene; V was cut back by 4 bases and J by 8 bases. This CDR3 contains 16 residues. Germline lookup yields CDR1 LNHDA and CDR2 SQIVND (reference sequence). The CDR3 region is CASSNHRQGRSSGYTF. The CDR3 coding sequence is TGTGCCAGTAGTAACCACCGACAGGGTCGCAGTTCGGGCTACACCTTC.